These 18 T cell receptor beta chains came from one sample sequenced in a study of spatial heterogeneity in lung cancer. Findings and limits, study-wide: Tumor mutation counts were tracked by expanded intratumoral alpha and beta TCR counts.

TCRdb recomputed calls from the 5' RACE reads with MiXCR, one row per CDR3 protein. The sample contains some 15,000 distinct CDR3 sequences, under 8% of which appear only once. As to time point: sample taken at primary tumor resection. Their target antigens are unknown. Sequenced material: lung tumor tissue, taken at surgery. Receptors were obtained from a male donor with early-stage non-small cell lung cancer.

This clonotype was counted between two and nine times. This chain's CDR3 is CASSQDSPLLAGAYNEQFF. The CDR3 region has the DNA TGCGCCAGCAGCCAAGATAGCCCCTTACTAGCGGGGGCCTACAATGAGCAGTTCTTC. The chain couples TRBV4-3 to TRBJ2-1, with 11 nucleotides matching TRBD2. The CDR3 has 19 residues. Germline-derived CDR1 and CDR2 are LGHNA and YSLEER. The trim removed 0 bases at V and 2 bases at J, leaving 9 bases unmatched.

The rearrangement joins TRBV9 to TRBJ2-3; 11 nucleotides align to TRBD2. Germline assignment: CDR1 SGDLS and CDR2 YYNGEE. The CDR3 is made up of 16 amino acids. Germline trimming cut 0 bases from V and 2 bases from J; bases unmatched to any gene: 2. CDR3 loop: CASSVVAGGPTDTQYF. The CDR3 DNA reads TGTGCCAGCAGCGTAGTAGCGGGGGGGCCCACAGATACGCAGTATTTT.

The rearrangement uses TRBV19 and TRBJ1-2, with 10 bases matching TRBD1. CDR1 and CDR2 from the germline V gene are LNHDA and SQIVND (reference sequence). V lost 6 bases and J lost 8; bases outside the gene matches: 6. This CDR3 is built from 13 residues. The CDR3 bases are TGTGCCAGTAGCACGTGGGACAGGGGAGGCTACACCTTC. As protein: CASSTWDRGGYTF.

This sequence joins TRBV20-1 and TRBJ2-5; no definite D call. This CDR3 is built from 12 residues. Trimming removed 3 bases at V and 1 base at J, with 6 bases between. Germline V gene sequence: CDR1 DFQATT, CDR2 SNEGSKA (reference sequence). CDR3 nucleotides: TGCAGTGCTAGTCGCCCCCAAGAGACCCAGTACTTC. Its protein product is CSASRPQETQYF.

This clonotype was seen at least ten times. V usage is TRBV7-2 and J usage is TRBJ1-2; 7 positions match TRBD1. V dropped 4 bases and J dropped 2; count of bases not matched to a gene: 7. The germline V gene encodes CDR1 SGHTA and CDR2 FQGNSA. CDR3 length equals 15 residues. The chain's CDR3 is CASSSILGQNYGYTF. Written as DNA, the CDR3 is TGTGCCAGCAGCTCGATCTTGGGACAGAACTATGGCTACACCTTC.

V usage is TRBV3-1 and J usage is TRBJ2-3; perhaps TRBD1 as D (5 bases). The CDR3 is 14 amino acids. With 6 bases removed from V and 1 base from J, the gap between germline ends came to 11 bases. The germline V gene encodes CDR1 LGHDT and CDR2 YNNKEL (reference sequence). The CDR3 region has the DNA TGTGCCAGCAGAGGGGCAGCCGGCACAGATACGCAGTATTTT. Residues: CASRGAAGTDTQYF.

At least ten counts were recorded for this clonotype. The chain is built from TRBV4-1 and TRBJ1-3; no firm D call. CDR3 length: 16 amino acids. Deletions cut 3 bases from V and 4 bases from J, with 16 bases between. The germline V gene has CDR1 MGHRA and CDR2 YSYEKL. CDR3 bases: TGCGCCAGCAGCCATATCCCACGAAATGAGGGAAACACCATATATTTT. This encodes CASSHIPRNEGNTIYF.

This clonotype was seen more than once but under ten times. The V gene is TRBV6-2 or TRBV6-3, the J gene TRBJ2-1, with 8 bases aligning to TRBD2. Germline CDR1 and CDR2: MNHEY and SVGEGT. V shed 2 bases, J shed 10 bases, and the junction held 1 base outside the gene matches. This CDR3 comprises 12 residues. The CDR3 region is CASSYVAGEQFF. CDR3 DNA: TGTGCCAGCAGTTACGTAGCGGGAGAGCAGTTCTTC.

This clonotype has at least ten counts. V usage is TRBV6-6 and J usage is TRBJ1-1; 7 bases align to TRBD1. The CDR3 totals 12 residues. After removal of 5 bases from V and 8 bases from J, the junction contained 5 bases not matched to a gene. The germline gives CDR1 MNHNY, CDR2 SVGAGI (reference sequence). CDR3 in amino acids: CASSPTGVEAFF. Here the CDR3 DNA reads TGTGCCAGCAGTCCCACAGGGGTCGAAGCTTTCTTT.

This clonotype was seen ten or more times. V usage is TRBV12-3 or TRBV12-4 and J usage is TRBJ2-3; the D gene is possibly TRBD2 (6 bases). V lost 6 bases and J 6 bases, leaving 16 bases between the germline ends. The CDR3 loop spans 14 amino acids. In nucleotides, the CDR3 is TGTGCCAGCAGCCCCGGGACTCGAGGGGATACGCAGTATTTT. Encoded protein: CASSPGTRGDTQYF.

The table lists this clonotype with many counts. This sequence joins TRBV4-3 and TRBJ2-3, with TRBD2 matching 12 bases. The CDR3 sequence is 16 residues long. CDR1 is LGHNA, CDR2 YSLEER, per germline. After removal of 4 bases from V and 5 bases from J, the junction contained 7 bases not matched to a gene. The CDR3 loop is CASSPFSSGGGDTQYF. The CDR3 DNA reads TGCGCCAGCAGCCCGTTTTCTAGCGGGGGGGGAGATACGCAGTATTTT.

Within the sample, this clonotype is medium-sized. This chain connects TRBV5-1 to TRBJ2-5, with D unresolved. Trimming stripped 3 bases from V and 2 bases from J, with 11 bases between. Germline V CDR1 and CDR2: SGHRS, YFSETQ. This CDR3 has 14 amino acids. The DNA for the CDR3 is TGCGCCAGCAGCTGGAACGCCGGGCAAGAGACCCAGTACTTC. Amino acid sequence: CASSWNAGQETQYF.

This clonotype was found a few times. This chain connects TRBV20-1 to TRBJ2-7; 7 bases are a match to TRBD2. V lost 5 bases to trimming and J lost 6 bases; unmatched junction nucleotides: 10. The CDR3 is 13 amino acids. Germline V CDR1 and CDR2: DFQATT, SNEGSKA (reference sequence). DNA of the CDR3: TGCAGTGCTTCCACTAGCGAGGTTGTCGAGCAGTACTTC. Translation: CSASTSEVVEQYF.

This clonotype is deemed medium-sized. The chain links TRBV4-1 to TRBJ2-3; no clear D. Germline CDR1 MGHRA, CDR2 YSYEKL. V was pared by 0 bases and J by 5 bases, with 3 bases between. The CDR3 consists of 12 residues. CDR3 nucleotides: TGCGCCAGCAGCCAAGAGATAGATACGCAGTATTTT. This sequence encodes CASSQEIDTQYF.

This clonotype was observed many times. The rearrangement joins TRBV20-1 to TRBJ1-5; D is uncertain. The CDR3 consists of 15 residues. V lost 0 bases, J lost 2 bases, and 11 bases lay in between. CDR1 is DFQATT and CDR2 is SNEGSKA in the germline V gene (reference sequence). CDR3 DNA: TGCAGTGCTAGAGATACGGGAAGGGGCAATCAGCCCCAGCATTTT. Protein: CSARDTGRGNQPQHF.

This clonotype was detected ten times or more. The CDR3 sequence is CASSIGFDSDTQYF. CDR3 DNA sequence: TGTGCCAGTAGTATAGGATTCGACTCAGATACGCAGTATTTT. V gene TRBV19 combines with J gene TRBJ2-3; D ambiguous. The CDR3 runs to 14 residues. The germline V and J ends were trimmed by 1 base and 4 bases, with 9 bases remaining between them. Germline loops: CDR1 LNHDA, CDR2 SQIVND (reference sequence).

This clonotype was seen at least ten times. The chain recombines TRBV5-1 with TRBJ2-5, with D perhaps TRBD2 (5 bases). This CDR3 spans 13 amino acids. V gave up 4 bases and J gave up 2 bases, with 9 bases separating them. Per the germline V gene, CDR1 is SGHRS and CDR2 is YFSETQ. The CDR3 loop is CASSPSGQETQYF. Written as DNA, the CDR3 is TGCGCCAGCAGCCCCTCGGGGCAAGAGACCCAGTACTTC. The variable domain in full, completed from reference TRBV5-1 and TRBJ2-5, reads KAGVTQTPRYLIKTRGQQVTLSCSPISGHRSVSWYQQTPGQGLQFLFEYFSETQRNKGNFPGRFSGRQFSNSRSEMNVSTLELGDSALYLCASSPSGQETQYFGPGTRLLVL.

V and J are TRBV29-1 and TRBJ1-1, with a tentative D call TRBD1 (5 bases). The V gene's germline CDR1 is SQVTM and CDR2 ANQGSEA. The V and J ends lost 4 bases and 11 bases respectively, with 20 bases between them. The CDR3 consists of 13 residues. The CDR3 sequence is CSVAPRGGTRAFF. For the CDR3, the DNA is TGCAGCGTTGCCCCTCGGGGCGGAACGAGGGCTTTCTTT.